One and the same sample provided the 6 T cell receptor beta chains below, sequenced in a study of beta chain features in type 1 diabetes. Points from the study as a whole: Among patients with Type 1 diabetes, TCRB CDR3s were moderately but significantly shorter in every one of the four CD4+ subsets.

These TCRs are of unknown antigen specificity. cDNA synthesis used the whole RNA isolate, giving expressed TCRB sequences. This table comes from immunoSEQ multiplex PCR, and its TCRdb copy is limited to in-frame clones, with some not included. The data contain about 650,000 clones, around 12% of them singletons. The sample comprised naive CD4+ T cells from blood. Receptors originate from a man aged 25-40 years with type 1 diabetes.

There are a few counts of this clone. The V call is TRBV4-2, the J call TRBJ1-6; D might be TRBD1 (5 bases). The V gene's germline CDR1 is LGHNA and CDR2 YNFKEQ. Trimming stripped 0 bases from V and 0 bases from J, with 9 bases between. CDR3 size: 17 residues. The CDR3 here is CASSQDAGSSYNSPLHF. As DNA, the CDR3 is TGTGCCAGCAGCCAAGACGCAGGGAGCTCCTATAATTCACCCCTCCACTTT.

The chain joins TRBV9 to TRBJ1-6, with 9 positions matching TRBD1. V shed 4 bases and J 9 bases; nucleotides not matched to a gene: 8. The germline V gene encodes CDR1 SGDLS and CDR2 YYNGEE. The CDR3 extends over 15 amino acids. Here the CDR3 reads CASSPGGQGTSPLHF. The CDR3 DNA reads as TGTGCCAGCAGCCCCGGTGGACAGGGGACTTCACCCCTCCACTTT.

The chain carries TRBV28 and TRBJ1-6, with 10 bases fitting TRBD1. The germline CDR1 and CDR2 sequences are MDHEN and SYDVKM. V dropped 6 bases and J dropped 3; count of bases not matched to a gene: 5. The CDR3 is 16 residues long. This CDR3 reads CASRTGTGVYNSPLHF. DNA for the CDR3: TGTGCCAGCAGAACCGGGACAGGGGTCTATAATTCACCCCTCCACTTT.

The gene calls are TRBV6-6 and TRBJ1-5; D gene unclear. CDR3 length: 12 amino acids. V lost 2 bases and J lost 3, with 2 bases in between. Per the germline V gene, CDR1 is MNHNY and CDR2 is SVGAGI (reference sequence). CDR3 DNA: TGTGCCAGCAGTTACGACAATCAGCCCCAGCATTTT. It encodes CASSYDNQPQHF.

This clone was seen a few times. This sample also contains other DNA sequences that code for the same CDR3. The V gene is TRBV28, the J gene TRBJ2-6; possible D gene TRBD2, 5 bases. The germline V gene has CDR1 MDHEN and CDR2 SYDVKM. CDR3 length: 15 amino acids. Trimming removed 2 bases at V and 1 base at J, with 6 bases between. The CDR3 sequence is CASSLPGSGANVLTF. The CDR3 DNA is TGTGCCAGCAGTTTACCGGGATCTGGGGCCAACGTCCTGACTTTC.

This chain uses TRBV6-1 with TRBJ2-7, with D perhaps assigned TRBD1 or TRBD2 (5 bases each). This CDR3 comprises 14 residues. Germline V lookup: CDR1 MNHNS, CDR2 SASEGT. V gave up 4 bases and J gave up 3 bases, with 13 bases separating them. This CDR3 is CASSVRDPGYEQYF. The DNA of the CDR3 is TGTGCCAGCAGTGTCCGGGACCCCGGCTACGAGCAGTACTTC.